This T cell receptor (beta chain) stems from a study of shared clonotypes between healthy human individuals. Study details: Each donor contributed plates that comprised three CD4 naive, three CD4 memory, two CD8 naive and one CD8 memory.

The CDR3 runs to 15 residues. Germline values: CDR1 LNHDA, CDR2 SQIVND (reference sequence). V lost 1 base and J lost 0, with 7 bases in between. The study, taken as a whole, reports: How much donors shared clonotypes was expected to be affected by sequencing depth.

Naive CD8 isolation took CD45RO-negative cells positively selected for CCR7 and excluded terminally differentiated effector memory CD45RA+ cells. All donors were healthy HIV-negative adults lacking recent acute infections or vaccinations. Donors, without exception, were Caucasian adults residing in Nashville, Tennessee. Some clones are missing from TCRdb's copy, which holds only in-frame ones; the method was immunoSEQ multiplex PCR. The sample lists around 2.1 million clones, approximately 94% seen once, with roughly 1.8% in the top ten. Points on this clone: The antigen remains unidentified.

V and J are TRBV19 and TRBJ1-5, with D unclear. The material sequenced was naive CD8+ T cells from PBMCs. The TCR sequence derives from a man aged 18 to 29 in good health. Some clones in this sample may be carry-over from other donors' samples. CDR3 nucleotides: TGTGCCAGTAGTATAGCACAGCTTAGCAATCAGCCCCAGCATTTT. It yields the protein CASSIAQLSNQPQHF.